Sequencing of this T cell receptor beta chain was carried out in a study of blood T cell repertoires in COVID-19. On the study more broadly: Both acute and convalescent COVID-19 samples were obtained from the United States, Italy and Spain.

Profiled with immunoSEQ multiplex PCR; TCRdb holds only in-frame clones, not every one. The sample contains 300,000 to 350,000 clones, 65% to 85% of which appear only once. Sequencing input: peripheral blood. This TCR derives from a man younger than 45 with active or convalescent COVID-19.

CDR3 bases: TGCGCCAGCAGCCCGGGACTAGCGCGTAACAATGAGCAGTTCTTC. Protein sequence: CASSPGLARNNEQFF. The rearrangement uses TRBV4-1 and TRBJ2-1; TRBD2 matches at 10 bases. The CDR3 is made up of 15 amino acids. J gave up 5 bases and V 4 bases, and 5 bases lay outside the gene matches. CDR1 is MGHRA and CDR2 is YSYEKL in the germline V gene.